Below, 14 T cell receptor beta chains from the same sample are listed, as sequenced in a study of shared clonotypes between healthy human individuals. Clones were sequenced by immunoSEQ multiplex PCR, and TCRdb holds only the in-frame ones, with some missing. The table has fewer than 1.6 million clones, approximately 98.5% seen once. The sequenced material came from naive CD4+ T cells sorted from blood. Indicated subset: CD45RA+ positively selected. Receptor source: a man aged 25 to 40 in good health.

The V call is TRBV7-8, the J call TRBJ2-3; 7 positions match TRBD1. The V gene end was trimmed by 8 bases and the J gene end by 3 bases; junction bases not matched to a gene: 8. The CDR3 runs to 14 residues. The germline gives CDR1 SGHVS, CDR2 FQNEAQ. The CDR3 nucleotides read TGTGCCAGCGGGGACCAGACAGGGACAGATACGCAGTATTTT. Protein: CASGDQTGTDTQYF.

The chain recombines TRBV29-1 with TRBJ1-1; 7 bases fit TRBD1. The V and J ends lost 7 bases and 1 base, in that order; junction bases with no gene match: 6. From germline, CDR1 is SQVTM and CDR2 ANQGSEA. The CDR3 loop spans 13 amino acids. CDR3 residues: CSAWTGRNTEAFF. CDR3 sequence (DNA): TGCAGCGCTTGGACAGGTCGGAACACTGAAGCTTTCTTT.

The genes are TRBV27 and TRBJ2-2; unclear D gene. The V gene lost 6 bases and the J gene lost 4 bases, with 12 bases spanning the gap. CDR1 and CDR2 (germline): MNHEY, SMNVEV (reference sequence). The CDR3 extends over 14 amino acids. For the CDR3, the DNA is TGTGCCAGCAGGGGCCAGCCGGTCACCGGGGAGCTGTTTTTT. Its translation is CASRGQPVTGELFF.

V usage is TRBV7-6 and J usage is TRBJ2-1; 8 nucleotides agree with TRBD2. V lost 5 bases to trimming and J lost 4 bases; unmatched junction nucleotides: 7. The CDR3 is made up of 15 amino acids. The germline gives CDR1 SGHVS, CDR2 FNYEAQ. The CDR3 is CASSRGTSDYNEQFF. In DNA, the CDR3 is TGTGCCAGCAGCCGCGGGACTAGTGATTACAATGAGCAGTTCTTC.

The genes are TRBV5-4 and TRBJ2-3; 7 nucleotides agree with TRBD2. CDR3 length: 14 amino acids. CDR1 SGHNT and CDR2 YYREEE come from the germline V gene (reference sequence). The trim removed 0 bases at V and 8 bases at J, leaving 6 bases unmatched. The CDR3 loop reads CASSLAQREGTQYF. CDR3 nucleotide sequence: TGTGCCAGCAGCTTGGCACAGCGGGAAGGTACGCAGTATTTT.

The chain couples TRBV11-2 to TRBJ2-1; D not resolved. Germline V gene data show CDR1 as SGHAT and CDR2 as FQNNGV. Trimming left V 3 bases short and J 5 bases short, with 17 bases between. This CDR3 is 16 amino acids long. CDR3: CASSLFVREMNNEQFF. In nucleotides, the CDR3 is TGTGCCAGCAGCTTGTTTGTTCGAGAAATGAACAATGAGCAGTTCTTC.

The chain combines TRBV29-1 with TRBJ2-1; a possible D gene is TRBD1 (6 bases). This CDR3 is 13 amino acids long. From germline, CDR1 is SQVTM and CDR2 ANQGSEA. V gave up 7 bases and J gave up 6 bases, with 16 bases separating them. The DNA of the CDR3 is TGCAGCGCGAAACAGGGTATATCCAATGAGCAGTTCTTC. Translating it yields CSAKQGISNEQFF.

The chain recombines TRBV5-1 with TRBJ2-5, with a possible D match to TRBD1 (5 bases). This CDR3 has 14 amino acids. Germline CDR1 is SGHRS and CDR2 is YFSETQ. Trimming stripped 5 bases from V and 1 base from J, with 12 bases between. The CDR3 loop reads CASRIGTGQETQYF. CDR3 nucleotides: TGCGCCAGCAGAATAGGAACAGGCCAAGAGACCCAGTACTTC.

The chain's CDR3 is CASSPLGIAEKLFF. CDR3 sequence (DNA): TGTGCCAGCTCACCTTTGGGTATAGCGGAAAAACTGTTTTTT. The V gene is TRBV18, the J gene TRBJ1-4, with D unresolved. V lost 3 bases and J 8 bases, leaving 13 bases between the germline ends. This CDR3 is built from 14 residues. The germline gives CDR1 KGHSH, CDR2 LQKENI. Drawing the rest from reference TRBV18 and TRBJ1-4, the complete variable domain is NAGVMQNPRHLVRRRGQEARLRCSPMKGHSHVYWYRQLPEEGLKFMVYLQKENIIDESGMPKERFSAEFPKEGPSILRIQQVVRGDSAAYFCASSPLGIAEKLFFGSGTQLSVL.

This chain connects TRBV5-1 to TRBJ2-3; the D is unclear. From germline, CDR1 is SGHRS and CDR2 YFSETQ. Between the trimmed V and J ends, which lost 4 bases and 6 bases, there was a span of 12 bases. CDR3 size: 13 residues. As DNA, the CDR3 is TGCGCCAGCAGCAGAACAGTTGTCGATACGCAGTATTTT. Protein product: CASSRTVVDTQYF.

This chain links TRBV7-3 with TRBJ2-7; tentatively, D is TRBD1 (6 bases). V gave up 5 bases and J gave up 12 bases, with 20 bases separating them. The germline CDR1 and CDR2 sequences are SGHTA and FQGTGA. This CDR3 is built from 13 residues. The CDR3 DNA reads TGTGCCAGCAGCCCGGGGACATCGGAGCACCTGTACTTC. Translation: CASSPGTSEHLYF.

CDR3 in amino acids: CASSSGTENFHEQYF. DNA of the CDR3: TGTGCCAGCAGCTCCGGGACAGAAAACTTCCACGAGCAGTACTTC. This chain joins TRBV7-9 and TRBJ2-7; TRBD1 aligns across 7 bases. The junction had 11 bases not matched to a gene; V was cut back by 4 bases and J by 5 bases. In germline, CDR1 is SEHNR, CDR2 FQNEAQ (reference sequence). The CDR3 has 15 amino acids. Variable domain in full (rest from reference TRBV7-9 and TRBJ2-7): DTGVSQNPRHKITKRGQNVTFRCDPISEHNRLYWYRQTLGQGPEFLTYFQNEAQLEKSRLLSDRFSAERPKGSFSTLEIQRTEQGDSAMYLCASSSGTENFHEQYFGPGTRLTVT.

This rearrangement joins TRBV28 to TRBJ2-1, with 9 bases that match TRBD2. Germline values: CDR1 MDHEN, CDR2 SYDVKM. CDR3 length equals 16 residues. Germline trimming cut 4 bases from V and 8 bases from J; bases unmatched to any gene: 12. The CDR3 loop reads CASSSHGGRGIDEQFF. The CDR3 region has the DNA TGTGCCAGCAGTTCTCACGGCGGGAGGGGGATAGATGAGCAGTTCTTC.

The CDR3 protein is CASSIGQGIDEQFF. CDR3 in DNA: TGTGCCAGTAGTATTGGACAGGGGATCGATGAGCAGTTCTTC. V gene TRBV19 combines with J gene TRBJ2-1; 9 nucleotides agree with TRBD1. There are 14 residues in the CDR3. The V gene end was trimmed by 3 bases and the J gene end by 8 bases; junction bases not matched to a gene: 5. Germline V CDR1 and CDR2: LNHDA, SQIVND (reference sequence).